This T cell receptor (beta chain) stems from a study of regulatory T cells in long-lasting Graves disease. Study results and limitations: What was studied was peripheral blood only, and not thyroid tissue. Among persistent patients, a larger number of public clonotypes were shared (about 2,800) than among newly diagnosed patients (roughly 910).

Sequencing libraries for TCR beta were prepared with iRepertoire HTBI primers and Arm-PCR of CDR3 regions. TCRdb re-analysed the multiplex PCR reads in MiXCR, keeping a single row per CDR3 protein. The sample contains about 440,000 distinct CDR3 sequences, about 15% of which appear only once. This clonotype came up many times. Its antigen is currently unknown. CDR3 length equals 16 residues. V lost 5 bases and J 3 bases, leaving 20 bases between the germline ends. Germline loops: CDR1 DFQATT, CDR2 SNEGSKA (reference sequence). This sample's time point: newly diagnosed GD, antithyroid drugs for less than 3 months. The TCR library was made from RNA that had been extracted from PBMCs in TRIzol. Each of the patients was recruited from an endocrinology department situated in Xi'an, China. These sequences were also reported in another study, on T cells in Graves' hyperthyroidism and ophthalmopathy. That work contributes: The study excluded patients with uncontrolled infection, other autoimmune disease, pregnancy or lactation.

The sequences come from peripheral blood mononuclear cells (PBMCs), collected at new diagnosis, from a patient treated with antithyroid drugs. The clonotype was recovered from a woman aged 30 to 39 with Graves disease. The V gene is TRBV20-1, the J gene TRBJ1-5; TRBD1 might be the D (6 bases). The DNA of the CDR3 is TGCAGTGCTCGGGCTGCCAGAGGGGGATTCAATCAGCCCCAGCATTTT. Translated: CSARAARGGFNQPQHF.